This TCR beta chain came from a study of T cell responses to AZD1222 COVID-19 vaccine. The study, taken as a whole, reports: Repertoires were obtained only post-peak T cell response. Baseline seropositivity occurred in only six AZD1222 recipients. Mostly white British, mostly female donors; authors suggested clonal diversity may be underestimated.

The V end lost 3 bases, the J end lost 9 bases, and 17 bases lay between the germline ends. In germline, CDR1 is MDHEN, CDR2 SYDVKM. The CDR3 contains 14 residues. The table came from immunoSEQ multiplex PCR; TCRdb's copy has only in-frame clones and leaves some out. There are about 130,000 clones in the sample; roughly 85% occur only once, and 18% lies in the top ten. As concerns this clone: Its antigen is still unknown.

The sequence came from an adult in good health. The chain has TRBV28 and TRBJ2-5, with D perhaps TRBD1 or TRBD2 (5 bases each). The sequencing used peripheral blood, collected on day 0 of MenACWY control vaccination. The CDR3 here is CASSFFDSRGAQYF. The CDR3, as DNA: TGTGCCAGCAGTTTCTTTGACAGCCGAGGGGCCCAGTACTTC.